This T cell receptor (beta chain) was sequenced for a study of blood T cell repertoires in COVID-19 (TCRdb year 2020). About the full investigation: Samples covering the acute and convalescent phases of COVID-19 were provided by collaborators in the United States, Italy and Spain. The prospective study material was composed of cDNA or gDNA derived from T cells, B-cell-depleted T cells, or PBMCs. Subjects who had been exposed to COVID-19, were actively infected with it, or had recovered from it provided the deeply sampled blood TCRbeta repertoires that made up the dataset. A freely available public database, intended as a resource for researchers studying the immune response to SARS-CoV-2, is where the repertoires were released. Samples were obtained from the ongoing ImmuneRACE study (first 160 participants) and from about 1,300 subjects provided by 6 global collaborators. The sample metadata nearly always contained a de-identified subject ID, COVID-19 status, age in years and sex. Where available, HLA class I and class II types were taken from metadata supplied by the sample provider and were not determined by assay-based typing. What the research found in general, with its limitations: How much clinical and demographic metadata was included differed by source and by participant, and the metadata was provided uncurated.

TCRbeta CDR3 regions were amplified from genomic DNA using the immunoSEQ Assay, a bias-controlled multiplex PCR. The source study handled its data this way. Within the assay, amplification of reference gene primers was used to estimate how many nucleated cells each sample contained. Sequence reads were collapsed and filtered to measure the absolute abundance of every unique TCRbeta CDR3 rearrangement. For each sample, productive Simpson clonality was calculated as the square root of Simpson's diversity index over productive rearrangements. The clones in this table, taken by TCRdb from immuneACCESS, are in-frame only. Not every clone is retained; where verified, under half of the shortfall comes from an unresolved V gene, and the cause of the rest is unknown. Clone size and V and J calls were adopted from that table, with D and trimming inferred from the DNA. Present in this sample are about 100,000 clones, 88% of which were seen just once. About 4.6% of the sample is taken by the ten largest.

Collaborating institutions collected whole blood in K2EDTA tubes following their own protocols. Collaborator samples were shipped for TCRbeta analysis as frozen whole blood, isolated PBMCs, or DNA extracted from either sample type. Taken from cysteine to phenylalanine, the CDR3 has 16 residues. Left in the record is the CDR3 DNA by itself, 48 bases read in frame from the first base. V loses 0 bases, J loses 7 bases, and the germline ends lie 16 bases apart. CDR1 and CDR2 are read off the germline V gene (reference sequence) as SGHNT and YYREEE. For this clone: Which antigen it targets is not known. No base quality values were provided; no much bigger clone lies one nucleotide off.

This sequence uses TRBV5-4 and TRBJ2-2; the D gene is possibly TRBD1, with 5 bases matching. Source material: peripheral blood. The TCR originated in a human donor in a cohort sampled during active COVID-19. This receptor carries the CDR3 CASSLGRGPPHGELFF. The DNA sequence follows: TGTGCCAGCAGCTTGGGTAGGGGTCCCCCCCACGGGGAGCTGTTTTTT.